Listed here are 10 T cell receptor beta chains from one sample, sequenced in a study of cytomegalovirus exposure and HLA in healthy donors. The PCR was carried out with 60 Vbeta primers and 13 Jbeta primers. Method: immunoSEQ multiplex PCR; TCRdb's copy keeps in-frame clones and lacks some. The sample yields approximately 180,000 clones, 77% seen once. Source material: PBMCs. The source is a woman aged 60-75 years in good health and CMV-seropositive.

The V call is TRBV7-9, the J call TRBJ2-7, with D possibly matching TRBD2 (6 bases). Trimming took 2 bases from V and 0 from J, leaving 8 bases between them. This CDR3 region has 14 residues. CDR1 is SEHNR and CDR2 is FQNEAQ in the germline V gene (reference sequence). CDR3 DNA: TGTGCCAGCAGCTTATCCGGGAGCTCCTACGAGCAGTACTTC. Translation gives CASSLSGSSYEQYF.

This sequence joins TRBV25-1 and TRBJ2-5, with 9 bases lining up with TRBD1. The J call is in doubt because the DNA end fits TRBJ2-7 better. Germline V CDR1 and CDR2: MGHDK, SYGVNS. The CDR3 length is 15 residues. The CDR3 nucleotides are TGTGCCAGCACAGGGACAGGGATCTACTCCTACGAGCAGTACTTC. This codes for CASTGTGIYSYEQYF.

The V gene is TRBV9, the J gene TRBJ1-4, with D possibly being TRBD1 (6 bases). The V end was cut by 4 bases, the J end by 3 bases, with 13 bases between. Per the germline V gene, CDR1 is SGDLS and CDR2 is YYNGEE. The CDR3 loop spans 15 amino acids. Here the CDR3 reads CASSSLGAANEKLFF. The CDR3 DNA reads TGTGCCAGCAGCTCCTTGGGGGCAGCTAATGAAAAACTGTTTTTT.

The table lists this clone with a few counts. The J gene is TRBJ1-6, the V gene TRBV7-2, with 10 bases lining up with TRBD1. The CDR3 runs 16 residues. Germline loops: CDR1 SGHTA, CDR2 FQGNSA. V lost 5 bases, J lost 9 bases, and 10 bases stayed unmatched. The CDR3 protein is CASSPGQGNGGSPLHF. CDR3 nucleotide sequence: TGTGCCAGCAGCCCGGGACAGGGGAACGGGGGTTCACCCCTCCACTTT.

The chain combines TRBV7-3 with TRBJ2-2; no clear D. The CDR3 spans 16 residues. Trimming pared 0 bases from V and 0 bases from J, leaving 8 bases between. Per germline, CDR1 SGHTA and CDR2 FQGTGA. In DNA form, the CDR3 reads TGTGCCAGCAGCTTAACGCTTACTGCGAACACCGGGGAGCTGTTTTTT. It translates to CASSLTLTANTGELFF.

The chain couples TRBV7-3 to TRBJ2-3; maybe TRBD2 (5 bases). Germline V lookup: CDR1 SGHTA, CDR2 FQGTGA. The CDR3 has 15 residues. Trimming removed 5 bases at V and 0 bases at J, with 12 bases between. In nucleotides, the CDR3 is TGTGCCAGCAGCATACGTGGACTTAGCACAGATACGCAGTATTTT. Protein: CASSIRGLSTDTQYF.

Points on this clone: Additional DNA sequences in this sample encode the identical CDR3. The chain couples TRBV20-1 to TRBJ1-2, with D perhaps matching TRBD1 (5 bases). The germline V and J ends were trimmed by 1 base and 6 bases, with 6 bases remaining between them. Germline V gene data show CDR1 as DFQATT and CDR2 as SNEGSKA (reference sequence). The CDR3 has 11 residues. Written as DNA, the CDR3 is TGCAGTGCTAGAGGGGGGGATGGCTACACCTTC. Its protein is CSARGGDGYTF.

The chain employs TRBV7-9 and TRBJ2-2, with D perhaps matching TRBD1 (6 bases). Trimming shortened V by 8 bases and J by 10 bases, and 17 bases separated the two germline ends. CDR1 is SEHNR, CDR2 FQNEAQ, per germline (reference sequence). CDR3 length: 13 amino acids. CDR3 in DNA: TGTGCCAGCCGAGGCAGGGACATCAAGGAGCTGTTTTTT. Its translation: CASRGRDIKELFF.

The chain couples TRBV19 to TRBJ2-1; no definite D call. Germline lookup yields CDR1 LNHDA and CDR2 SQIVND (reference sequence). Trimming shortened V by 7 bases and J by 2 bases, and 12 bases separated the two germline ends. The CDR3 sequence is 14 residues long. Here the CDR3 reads CASTSVPTYNEQFF. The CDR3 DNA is TGTGCCAGTACAAGCGTTCCAACCTACAATGAGCAGTTCTTC.

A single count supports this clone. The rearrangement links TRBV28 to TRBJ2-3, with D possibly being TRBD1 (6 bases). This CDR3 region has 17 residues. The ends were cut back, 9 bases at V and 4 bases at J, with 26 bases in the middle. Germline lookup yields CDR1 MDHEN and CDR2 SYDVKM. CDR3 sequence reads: CASSLSLGTNIPDTQYF. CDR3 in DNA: TGTGCCAGTAGTCTCTCTCTCGGGACAAATATCCCAGATACGCAGTATTTT.